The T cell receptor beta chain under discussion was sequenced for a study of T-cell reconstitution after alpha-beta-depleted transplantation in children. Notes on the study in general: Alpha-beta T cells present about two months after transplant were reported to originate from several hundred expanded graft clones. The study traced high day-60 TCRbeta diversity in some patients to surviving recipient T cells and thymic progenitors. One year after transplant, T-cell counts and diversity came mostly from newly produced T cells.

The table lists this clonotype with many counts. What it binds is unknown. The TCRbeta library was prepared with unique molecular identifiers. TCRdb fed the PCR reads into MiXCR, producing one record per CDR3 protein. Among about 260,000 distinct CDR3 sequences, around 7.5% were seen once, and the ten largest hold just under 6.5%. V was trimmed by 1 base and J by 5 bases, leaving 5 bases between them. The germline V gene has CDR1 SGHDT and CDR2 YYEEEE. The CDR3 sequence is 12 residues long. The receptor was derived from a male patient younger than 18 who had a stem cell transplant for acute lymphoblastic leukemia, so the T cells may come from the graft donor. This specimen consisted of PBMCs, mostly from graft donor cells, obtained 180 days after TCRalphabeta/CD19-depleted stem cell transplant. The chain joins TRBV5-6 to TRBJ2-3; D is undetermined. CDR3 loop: CASSLMEDTQYF. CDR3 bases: TGTGCCAGCAGCTTGATGGAAGATACGCAGTATTTT.